The 4 T cell receptor beta chains below come from one sample, sequenced in a study of blood T cell repertoires in COVID-19. Using immunoSEQ multiplex PCR, the repertoire was profiled, and TCRdb retains in-frame clones only, with some absent. The sample holds roughly 69,000 clones, about 86% seen once. The sample was peripheral blood. The source of these receptors is a human donor in a cohort sampled during active COVID-19.

In its sample, this clone ranks as medium-sized. This chain uses TRBV4-2 with TRBJ2-2; the match to TRBD2 covers 12 bases. The CDR3 has 17 amino acids. The germline V gene encodes CDR1 LGHNA and CDR2 YNFKEQ. V gave up 3 bases and J gave up 5 bases; unmatched junction bases: 7. CDR3 sequence: CASSQRLAGGETGELFF. The CDR3 DNA reads as TGTGCCAGCAGCCAGAGGCTAGCGGGAGGGGAGACCGGGGAGCTGTTTTTT.

This chain connects TRBV28 to TRBJ2-3; D gene ambiguous. V gave up 3 bases and J gave up 0 bases, with 7 bases separating them. From germline, CDR1 is MDHEN and CDR2 SYDVKM. This CDR3 contains 14 residues. CDR3 sequence: CASSFLESTDTQYF. CDR3 DNA: TGTGCCAGCAGTTTCTTGGAGAGCACAGATACGCAGTATTTT.

V gene TRBV3-1 (or the pseudogene TRBV3-2) combines with J gene TRBJ2-3, with 12 bases identical to TRBD2. The CDR3 is 15 amino acids. Looked up from germline, CDR1 is LGHDT and CDR2 is YNNKEL (reference sequence). With V trimmed by 2 bases and J by 5 bases, 2 bases remained unmatched. CDR3 DNA sequence: TGTGCCAGCAGCCAACTAGCGGGGGGGCAAGATACGCAGTATTTT. Residues: CASSQLAGGQDTQYF.

The chain links TRBV7-2 to TRBJ2-7; maybe TRBD1 (5 bases). Trimming took off 2 bases at V and 5 bases at J, with 10 bases between the two ends. Germline assignment: CDR1 SGHTA and CDR2 FQGNSA. The CDR3 contains 13 residues. The CDR3 DNA is TGTGCCAGCAGCTTATGGCAGGGTAACGAGCAGTACTTC. Its translation is CASSLWQGNEQYF.